Listed below are T cell receptor beta chains from one sample, sequenced in a study of T cell repertoires in cytomegalovirus infection. TCRdb used MiXCR to reprocess the reads, holding one entry per CDR3 protein. Here the sample spans approximately 500,000 distinct CDR3 sequences, 16% being singletons. Sequenced input: CD8+ T cells from PBMCs. The receptors originated from a human donor in good health (CMV status not recorded). Some clones in this sample may be carry-over from other donors' samples. Each CDR3 is given with its conserved first and last residue. A D gene is named only where the DNA matches it firmly. Size values are once, few and many counts, or a class for expanded clones, and some rows have none.

CDR3 DNA	CDR3 protein	V gene	J gene	clone size	D gene	CDR3 length
TGTGCCAGCAGTCCGCACTCACGAAGCGGGAGTGCAAAAGAGACCCAGTACTTC	CASSPHSRSGSAKETQYF	TRBV27	TRBJ2-5	NA	TRBD2	18
TGCAGTGCTAGAGCGGCGGGAGGGGAGCTCATCGAGCAGTTCTTC	CSARAAGGELIEQFF	TRBV20-1	TRBJ2-1	NA	TRBD2	15
TGTGCCAGCAGTTACTCGAAGTCGGGGGGCATTCAGCCCCAGCATTTT	CASSYSKSGGIQPQHF	TRBV6-6	TRBJ1-5	many	NA	16
TGTGCCAGCAGTGACAGCAACACTGAAGCTTTCTTT	CASSDSNTEAFF	TRBV25-1	TRBJ1-1	many	NA	12
TGTGCCAGCAGCTTACCCAGATTATTCCGGAACACCGGGGAGCTGTTTTTT	CASSLPRLFRNTGELFF	TRBV7-9	TRBJ2-2	many	NA	17
TGTGCCAGCAGCTTCGGGACAGGGGCCGTCTACGAGCAGTACTTC	CASSFGTGAVYEQYF	TRBV13	TRBJ2-7	NA	TRBD1	15
TGTGCCAGCACCTCGGAGCCCTATAATGAAAAACTGTTTTTT	CASTSEPYNEKLFF	TRBV7-8	TRBJ1-4	many	NA	14
TGCGCCAGCAGCGCGACCGCAGGAGCTTTCTTT	CASSATAGAFF	TRBV4-1	TRBJ1-1	NA	NA	11
TGTGCCAGCAGTTACTCGATACTGACACCCTCCTACGAGCAGTACTTC	CASSYSILTPSYEQYF	TRBV6-5	TRBJ2-7	NA	NA	16
TGTGCCAGCAGTGGAGGACCTCTATACAATGAGCAGTTCTTC	CASSGGPLYNEQFF	TRBV25-1	TRBJ2-1	few	NA	14
TGTGCCAGCAGTGGGTGGGACAGCAATCAGCCCCAGCATTTT	CASSGWDSNQPQHF	TRBV2	TRBJ1-5	NA	NA	14
TGTGCCAGCAGTTTTCGGCCCTTCTCCCGAGTGGACACTGAAGCTTTCTTT	CASSFRPFSRVDTEAFF	TRBV12-3/TRBV12-4	TRBJ1-1	few	NA	17